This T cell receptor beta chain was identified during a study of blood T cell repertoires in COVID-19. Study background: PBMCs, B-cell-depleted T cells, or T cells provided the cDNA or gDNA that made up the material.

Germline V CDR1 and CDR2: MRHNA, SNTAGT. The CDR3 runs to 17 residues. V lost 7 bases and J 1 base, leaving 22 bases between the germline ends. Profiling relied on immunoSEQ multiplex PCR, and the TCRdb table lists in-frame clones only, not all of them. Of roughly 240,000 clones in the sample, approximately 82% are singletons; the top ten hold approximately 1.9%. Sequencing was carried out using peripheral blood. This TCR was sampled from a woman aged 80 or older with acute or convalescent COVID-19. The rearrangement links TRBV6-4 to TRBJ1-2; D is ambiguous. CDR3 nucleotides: TGTGCCAGCATGGACGGATCCAACCCCGGGGTTAACTATGGCTACACCTTC. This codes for CASMDGSNPGVNYGYTF.